The 21 T cell receptor beta chains presented below share a single source sample, sequenced in a study of cytomegalovirus exposure and HLA in healthy donors. It was with 60 Vbeta and 13 Jbeta primers that the PCR ran. Some clones are missing from TCRdb's copy, which holds only in-frame ones; the method was immunoSEQ multiplex PCR. The top ten clones hold approximately 3.2% of a sample with more than 95,000 clones, roughly 79% of them seen once. Sequences were obtained from PBMCs. The receptors come from a female donor in good health and CMV-seropositive.

The chain recombines TRBV28 with TRBJ2-7; D is uncertain. Germline-derived CDR1 and CDR2 are MDHEN and SYDVKM. CDR3 size: 12 residues. V was shortened by 10 bases and J by 5 bases, with 15 bases between the two germline ends. CDR3 loop: CAIQHDTHEQYF. CDR3 in DNA: TGTGCCATACAACACGACACTCACGAGCAGTACTTC.

The chain carries TRBV4-2 and TRBJ2-5; D possibly corresponds to TRBD1 (5 bases). Germline loops: CDR1 LGHNA, CDR2 YNFKEQ. Between the trimmed V and J ends, which lost 0 bases and 5 bases, there was a span of 13 bases. The CDR3 contains 15 residues. The CDR3 DNA reads as TGTGCCAGCAGCCAAGATGATCAGGGCCGGGAGACCCAGTACTTC. Amino acid sequence: CASSQDDQGRETQYF.

The chain combines TRBV6-5 with TRBJ1-5, with D tentatively TRBD1 (5 bases). CDR3 size: 14 residues. The V gene's germline CDR1 is MNHEY and CDR2 SVGAGI. Trimming cost V 5 bases and J 0 bases, with 8 bases left between them. The CDR3 sequence is CASSRTYSNQPQHF. The CDR3 DNA is TGTGCCAGCAGTCGGACATATAGCAATCAGCCCCAGCATTTT.

This sequence joins TRBV28 and TRBJ2-1; TRBD2 is a possible D gene (6 bases). CDR3 length: 13 amino acids. V was shortened by 3 bases and J by 7 bases, with 10 bases between the two germline ends. The germline gives CDR1 MDHEN, CDR2 SYDVKM. CDR3 region: CASSFAGSNEQFF. CDR3 nucleotides: TGTGCCAGCAGTTTTGCGGGGAGTAATGAGCAGTTCTTC.

This clone occurred a few times. This rearrangement joins TRBV6-1 to TRBJ2-1; D unresolved. This CDR3 contains 15 residues. V was clipped by 6 bases and J by 10 bases, with 22 bases between them. Germline CDR1 is MNHNS and CDR2 is SASEGT. CDR3 amino acids: CASRPRQTLGLEQFF. Written as DNA, the CDR3 is TGTGCCAGCAGACCGAGGCAGACCCTTGGGTTGGAGCAGTTCTTC.

The sample holds one count of this clone. The V and J genes are TRBV29-1 and TRBJ2-1; TRBD2 matches 11 bases. Looked up from germline, CDR1 is SQVTM and CDR2 is ANQGSEA. CDR3 length: 16 amino acids. In nucleotides, the CDR3 is TGCCGGGAGCATTTAGCGGGAGGGAGCTCCTACAATGAGCAGTTCTTC. Its protein is CREHLAGGSSYNEQFF.

The gene calls are TRBV4-1 and TRBJ1-1; TRBD1 is a possible D gene (6 bases). Trimming removed 1 base at V and 4 bases at J, with 7 bases between. Germline-derived CDR1 and CDR2 are MGHRA and YSYEKL. The CDR3 is 13 residues long. CDR3: CASSQVTGTEAFF. For the CDR3, the DNA is TGCGCCAGCAGCCAAGTGACAGGCACTGAAGCTTTCTTT.

The CDR3, as DNA: TGTGCCAGCAGTTTAGCGGGGGCGGACTCCTACGAGCAGTACTTC. This gives the protein CASSLAGADSYEQYF. The V gene is TRBV28, the J gene TRBJ2-7; maybe TRBD2 (7 bases). Germline CDR1 and CDR2: MDHEN and SYDVKM. This CDR3 contains 15 residues. The V end was cut by 2 bases, the J end by 0 bases, with 11 bases between.

This clone was counted a single time. The chain joins TRBV4-1 to TRBJ2-3; D possibly corresponds to TRBD2 (5 bases). The CDR3 has 14 residues. CDR1 and CDR2 from the germline V gene are MGHRA and YSYEKL. V was trimmed by 2 bases and J by 2 bases, leaving 8 bases between them. The CDR3 here is CASSQQRNTDTQYF. Here the CDR3 DNA reads TGCGCCAGCAGCCAACAGCGGAACACAGATACGCAGTATTTT.

V gene TRBV7-9 combines with J gene TRBJ2-3, with D possibly TRBD2 on 7 matching bases. The germline V and J ends were trimmed by 3 bases and 3 bases, with 10 bases remaining between them. Germline CDR1 and CDR2: SEHNR and FQNEAQ (reference sequence). The CDR3 loop spans 14 amino acids. The CDR3 sequence: CASSFGGATDTQYF. The CDR3 coding sequence is TGTGCCAGCAGCTTTGGGGGGGCGACAGATACGCAGTATTTT.

The genes are TRBV25-1 and TRBJ1-3; 8 nucleotides line up with TRBD1. The CDR3 loop spans 14 amino acids. The V segment lost 6 bases and the J segment 4 bases; nucleotides outside the gene matches: 5. Germline V gene data show CDR1 as MGHDK and CDR2 as SYGVNS. Written as DNA, the CDR3 is TGTGCCAGCAGACGACAGGGGACCGGAAACACCATATATTTT. Translated, it gives CASRRQGTGNTIYF.

J is TRBJ2-5 and V is TRBV6-5, with 7 positions matching TRBD2. CDR1 and CDR2 (germline): MNHEY, SVGAGI. The CDR3 contains 16 residues. Losses at the gene ends were 3 bases for V and 3 bases for J; bases not matched to a gene: 10. As DNA, the CDR3 is TGTGCCAGCAGTTATGGCCGGCTGGGGAGGGAAGAGACCCAGTACTTC. Protein sequence: CASSYGRLGREETQYF.

This clone occurred a few times. The same CDR3 arises from other DNA sequences in this sample as well. The genes are TRBV19 and TRBJ1-1; 7 nucleotides agree with TRBD1. The V gene's germline CDR1 is LNHDA and CDR2 SQIVND (reference sequence). The CDR3 has 13 residues. The trim removed 5 bases at V and 4 bases at J, leaving 4 bases unmatched. This CDR3 is CASSYRGGTEAFF. CDR3 in DNA: TGTGCCAGTAGTTACAGGGGCGGCACTGAAGCTTTCTTT.

The rearrangement links TRBV29-1 to TRBJ1-2; a possible D gene is TRBD1 (5 bases). V lost 5 bases, J lost 4 bases, and 14 bases lay in between. Germline V gene sequence: CDR1 SQVTM, CDR2 ANQGSEA. The CDR3 has 13 residues. CDR3: CSVLLMTAYGYTF. CDR3 coding DNA: TGCAGCGTTTTACTAATGACAGCCTATGGCTACACCTTC.

The chain links TRBV7-9 to TRBJ1-1; a possible D gene is TRBD1 (5 bases). The germline V gene has CDR1 SEHNR and CDR2 FQNEAQ (reference sequence). This CDR3 spans 14 amino acids. V was shortened by 1 base and J by 1 base, with 7 bases between the two germline ends. In DNA, the CDR3 is TGTGCCAGCAGCTTAGGACAGCAGAACACTGAAGCTTTCTTT. This sequence encodes CASSLGQQNTEAFF.

The CDR3 here is CASSFGLFNQPQHF. The DNA of the CDR3 is TGTGCCAGCAGTTTTGGGCTGTTCAATCAGCCCCAGCATTTT. V gene TRBV28 combines with J gene TRBJ1-5; D gene unclear. The CDR3 is 14 amino acids. Deletions cut 3 bases from V and 3 bases from J, with 9 bases between. The V gene's germline CDR1 is MDHEN and CDR2 SYDVKM.

In this sample, this clone turned up a few times. This chain joins TRBV7-3 and TRBJ2-1, with D tentatively TRBD2 (7 bases). Trimming took 5 bases from V and 8 from J, leaving 13 bases between them. Germline lookup yields CDR1 SGHTA and CDR2 FQGTGA. The CDR3 consists of 13 residues. In nucleotides, the CDR3 is TGTGCCAGCAGCGGGAGGGGGAAAGATGAGCAGTTCTTC. It translates to CASSGRGKDEQFF.

The chain combines TRBV6-5 with TRBJ2-7; TRBD1 matches 8 bases. The CDR3 consists of 13 residues. Trimming at V came to 4 bases and at J to 7 bases, leaving 6 bases not matched to a gene. CDR1 is MNHEY, CDR2 SVGAGI, per germline. Written as DNA, the CDR3 is TGTGCCAGCAGTTGGACAGGGAGCGGAGAGCAGTACTTC. The encoded protein is CASSWTGSGEQYF.

This clone came up a few times. CDR3 nucleotide sequence: TGCGCCAGCAGCCCCAGGACAGGGGAATCACCCCTCCACTTT. This sequence encodes CASSPRTGESPLHF. The rearrangement uses TRBV4-1 and TRBJ1-6, with 9 positions matching TRBD1. The CDR3 totals 14 residues. Germline CDR1 MGHRA, CDR2 YSYEKL. The J segment lost 10 bases and the V segment lost 4 bases, leaving 5 bases of the junction unmatched.

The rearrangement joins TRBV7-9 to TRBJ2-7, with D possibly TRBD2 on 6 matching bases. From germline, CDR1 is SEHNR and CDR2 FQNEAQ (reference sequence). V lost 1 base and J lost 0, with 22 bases in between. This CDR3 region has 19 residues. In DNA form, the CDR3 reads TGTGCCAGCAGCTTAGGGGGACTGACAGCCCACTTTAGCTCCTACGAGCAGTACTTC. Protein product: CASSLGGLTAHFSSYEQYF.

The chain recombines TRBV30 with TRBJ1-4, with D maybe TRBD1 (5 bases). The V end lost 2 bases, the J end lost 2 bases, and 9 bases lay between the germline ends. This CDR3 is built from 14 residues. Germline CDR1 GTSNPN, CDR2 SVGIG (reference sequence). The CDR3: CAWSYGTTNEKLFF. The CDR3 DNA follows: TGTGCCTGGAGTTATGGGACTACTAATGAAAAACTGTTTTTT.